This T cell receptor (beta chain) appears in the sequencing data of a study of shared clonotypes between healthy human individuals. Study summary: The cohort comprised a couple of women and a few men. Their ages spanned 18 to 49 years.

As to this clone: Its antigen remains unknown.

The V gene's germline CDR1 is MDHEN and CDR2 SYDVKM. This CDR3 comprises 14 residues. V was pared by 8 bases and J by 7 bases, with 21 bases between. Study-wide results and caveats: Clonotype sharing among donors likely depends on sequencing depth.

Some clones are missing from TCRdb's copy, which holds only in-frame ones; the method was immunoSEQ multiplex PCR. Here the sample spans 400,000 to 600,000 clones, roughly 95% being singletons. The authors divided CD4+ cells into CD45RA+ naive and CD45RA-negative memory subsets. Material for sequencing was naive CD4+ T cells sorted from blood. Subset described: CD45RA+ positively selected. The sequence was obtained from a woman aged 30 to 39 in good health. This chain joins TRBV28 and TRBJ2-7; D perhaps matches TRBD2 (6 bases). The CDR3 DNA follows: TGTGCCAGCTGGCGGGGCAGACGCTACGAAGAGCAGTACTTC. Protein sequence: CASWRGRRYEEQYF.